Here is one T cell receptor (beta chain) with its context. In this sample, this clone turned up a few times. The antigen it recognizes is unknown. No much larger clone exists at a distance of one base, and base qualities are not known. The time point label corresponds to: after neoadjuvant nivolumab, at surgical resection. Patients were newly diagnosed with stage II-IVA oral cavity squamous cell carcinoma and had received no prior systemic or radiation treatment. Everyone in the cohort had locally advanced, HPV-negative oral cavity squamous cell carcinoma. Peripheral blood mononuclear cells were analyzed directly, without maintenance or expansion in culture. The samples were drawn from a longitudinal correlative study tied to a single-arm phase II trial testing neoadjuvant nivolumab in oral cavity squamous cell carcinoma. Genomic DNA-based TCRbeta sequencing was performed on subject-matched pre- and post-treatment PBMCs and tumors from three responders and three non-responders. Peripheral blood mononuclear cells were collected before nivolumab treatment and again after treatment, at the time of surgery. The Maxwell RSC DNA from Cells kit was used to isolate genomic DNA from PBMCs.

For deep sequencing, PBMC libraries mostly used about 500 ng of input genomic DNA, with six replicates for each sample. Following the manufacturer's instructions, the team built TCRbeta libraries using the immunoSEQ hsTCRbeta kit. An Illumina NovaSeq 6000 S4 flow cell was used to sequence the final libraries, which had first been combined to 3 nM. The authors processed their data as follows. The immunoSEQ Analyzer was used for raw data preprocessing and quality control. The analysis was restricted to productive rearrangements, with each unique CDR3 amino acid sequence defining a clonotype. Repertoire clonality was estimated as the Gini-Simpson index, which was computed with the R package tcR. Student's t test was used to compare Gini indices, while Pearson correlation assessed associations with tumor size change. The table comes from immuneACCESS by way of TCRdb, which keeps in-frame sequences with V and J called. Part of the clones is missing from these tables; in studies checked, under half for an unresolved V gene and the rest for unknown reasons. The DNA gave D and trimming, while V, J and clone size come from that table. For this sample the table gives about 14,000 clones, of which over 55% were detected only once. Of the sample, roughly 3.2% falls within the top ten clones.

The source of the sample is a study of neoadjuvant anti-PD-1 for oral cavity cancer (dated by TCRdb to the early 2020s). For the wider study: Before undergoing curative-intent surgical resection, most patients got three to four biweekly nivolumab doses at 3 mg/kg. A fourth nivolumab dose was given around day 43 to patients without progression, and definitive surgical resection was performed in those patients on days 50-56. Under RECIST 1.1, a patient counted as a responder if showing complete response, partial response or stable disease, and as a non-responder if showing progression. There were 12 patients in the parent correlative cohort, and the response rate was roughly 33%.

Summary of the overall study and its limitations: After neoadjuvant nivolumab, non-responders showed significantly higher T cell clonality (Gini index) in PBMCs than responders did. The TCR analyses had only a few patients in each response group, and the authors called for validation in larger cohorts. Higher pretreatment blood TCRbeta clonality and lower post-treatment tumor TCRbeta clonality were correlated with higher pretreatment blood Treg/Th17 ratios.

V drops 2 bases and J drops 0 bases, leaving 13 bases in between. According to the germline V gene, CDR1 reads MNHNS and CDR2 reads SASEGT. The CDR3 has 16 amino acids, counting the end cysteine and phenylalanine. This entry keeps only the CDR3 DNA: 48 bases, framed from base 1. The sequence was obtained from a person aged 35-79 years with oral cavity squamous cell carcinoma. Source: PBMCs, taken after nivolumab (anti-PD-1) treatment. This sequence uses TRBV6-1 and TRBJ1-1, with the D gene uncertain. CDR3 region: CASSERLGHMNTEAFF. The sequenced DNA: TGTGCCAGCAGTGAAAGGTTGGGCCATATGAACACTGAAGCTTTCTTT.